The T cell receptor beta chain described here comes from a study of control samples from healthy donors and cancer patients. The CDR3 extends over 17 amino acids. Trimming removed 5 bases from V and 0 bases from J; junction bases left unmatched: 11. Germline V gene data show CDR1 as MGHRA and CDR2 as YSYEKL. Using immunoSEQ multiplex PCR, the repertoire was profiled, and TCRdb retains in-frame clones only, with some absent. The profile shows some 150,000 clones, around 96% of them singletons. The rearrangement joins TRBV4-1 to TRBJ2-3; 7 nucleotides match TRBD1. The TCR originated in a woman in her twenties or thirties in good health. Sample: blood. The DNA of the CDR3 is TGCGCCAGCAGCGTCCCCGGGACAGCGGAGAGCACAGATACGCAGTATTTT. It yields the protein CASSVPGTAESTDTQYF.